The 7 T cell receptor beta chains in this list originate from one sample, sequenced in a study of PD-L1 blockade in urothelial cancer. Time point given: peripheral blood 6 weeks after treatment start. Generated by immunoSEQ multiplex PCR, the TCRdb table keeps only in-frame clones and is missing some. The repertoire consists of just over 40,000 clones, with roughly 85% occurring once and the leading ten covering roughly 2.7%. The input for sequencing was PBMCs, taken around atezolizumab (anti-PD-L1) treatment. Receptors originate from a man between 65 and 85 years old with urothelial cancer.

This clone has only one observation. The rearrangement links TRBV7-2 to TRBJ1-4; D is uncertain. The V and J ends lost 4 bases and 5 bases respectively, with 14 bases between them. CDR1 is SGHTA, CDR2 FQGNSA, per germline. The CDR3 consists of 15 residues. The CDR3 region has the DNA TGTGCCAGCAGCTCCCCTGGAGGAGACAATGAAAAACTGTTTTTT. Its protein product is CASSSPGGDNEKLFF.

This clone has just one count. The V call is TRBV19, the J call TRBJ1-5, with unresolved D. Trimming shortened V by 5 bases and J by 1 base, and 15 bases separated the two germline ends. The CDR3 loop spans 16 amino acids. CDR1 is LNHDA and CDR2 is SQIVND in the germline V gene (reference sequence). DNA of the CDR3: TGTGCCAGTAGTCCCCCCCCGCGGATGAGCAATCAGCCCCAGCATTTT. It translates to CASSPPPRMSNQPQHF. The variable domain in full, completed from reference TRBV19 and TRBJ1-5, reads DGGITQSPKYLFRKEGQNVTLSCEQNLNHDAMYWYRQDPGQGLRLIYYSQIVNDFQKGDIAEGYSVSREKKESFPLTVTSAQKNPTAFYLCASSPPPRMSNQPQHFGDGTRLSIL.

V usage is TRBV28 and J usage is TRBJ2-1, with a tentative D call TRBD2 (6 bases). The germline V gene encodes CDR1 MDHEN and CDR2 SYDVKM. Trimming took 4 bases from V and 2 from J, leaving 9 bases between them. This CDR3 contains 14 residues. The CDR3 DNA is TGTGCCAGCAGTTCCCTAGCGCCCTACAATGAGCAGTTCTTC. Protein: CASSSLAPYNEQFF.

The V gene is TRBV4-1, the J gene TRBJ2-3; 13 bases are a match to TRBD2. The CDR3 extends over 20 amino acids. J lost 3 bases, V lost 1 base, and 13 bases had no gene match. Germline lookup yields CDR1 MGHRA and CDR2 YSYEKL. For the CDR3, the DNA is TGCGCCAGCAGCCAAGCGGGGACTAGCGGGATCCTGAGTGGAACAGATACGCAGTATTTT. It translates to CASSQAGTSGILSGTDTQYF.

CDR3 residues: CASSLGSADTQYF. The CDR3 nucleotides read TGTGCCAGCAGCTTAGGGTCGGCAGATACGCAGTATTTT. The chain combines TRBV7-9 with TRBJ2-3; no reliable D call. In germline, CDR1 is SEHNR, CDR2 FQNEAQ (reference sequence). CDR3 length: 13 amino acids. Trimming removed 1 base at V and 4 bases at J, with 6 bases between.

V is TRBV18 and J is TRBJ1-1, with TRBD1 identical over 7 bases. This CDR3 has 16 amino acids. The J segment lost 1 base and the V segment lost 1 base, leaving 6 bases of the junction unmatched. Germline values: CDR1 KGHSH, CDR2 LQKENI. The CDR3 region has the DNA TGTGCCAGCTCACCACAGGGGGCGGAGAAGAACACTGAAGCTTTCTTT. It translates to CASSPQGAEKNTEAFF.

The chain uses TRBV5-1 and TRBJ2-7; 7 nucleotides match TRBD1. Trimming took 2 bases from V and 12 from J; bases not matched to a gene: 14. CDR1 is SGHRS, CDR2 YFSETQ, per germline. This CDR3 spans 14 amino acids. The CDR3 sequence: CASSLDLGGMSPYF. The CDR3 DNA is TGCGCCAGCAGCTTAGACTTAGGGGGCATGTCGCCGTACTTC.